Following are 5 T cell receptor beta chains from one sample sequenced in a study of OX40 agonist ivuxolimab in advanced cancers. Some clones are missing from TCRdb's copy, which holds only in-frame ones; the method was immunoSEQ multiplex PCR. The sample lists 60,000 to 100,000 clones; approximately 95% were seen once. The sample was CD4+ or CD8+ T cells sorted from blood, taken in a trial of the OX40 agonist ivuxolimab. These receptors came from an adult with an advanced solid tumor such as melanoma, head and neck, liver or kidney cancer.

As to this clone: Other DNA sequences of this sample code for an identical CDR3. The J gene is TRBJ2-7, the V gene TRBV27; D call uncertain. The CDR3 has 14 amino acids. Trimming removed 3 bases from V and 2 bases from J, with 11 bases in between. Germline CDR1 MNHEY, CDR2 SMNVEV (reference sequence). The CDR3 is CASSFLDRPYEQYF. CDR3 bases: TGTGCCAGCAGTTTTTTGGACCGCCCCTACGAGCAGTACTTC.

This chain connects TRBV4-1 to TRBJ1-5; maybe TRBD1 (5 bases). Germline lookup yields CDR1 MGHRA and CDR2 YSYEKL. Trimming removed 6 bases from V and 0 bases from J, with 9 bases in between. The CDR3 is 14 residues long. CDR3 protein: CASSRGPSNQPQHF. The DNA of the CDR3 is TGCGCCAGCAGTCGGGGCCCTAGCAATCAGCCCCAGCATTTT.

The chain links TRBV4-1 to TRBJ2-1, with D tentatively TRBD2 (6 bases). Germline V CDR1 and CDR2: MGHRA, YSYEKL. Trimming took off 4 bases at V and 6 bases at J, with 19 bases between the two ends. The CDR3 contains 16 residues. CDR3 region: CASSPLGRGNRNEQFF. The CDR3 bases are TGCGCCAGCAGCCCCCTCGGTCGCGGGAATCGCAATGAGCAGTTCTTC.

This chain connects TRBV7-2 to TRBJ1-1; D is perhaps TRBD1 (5 bases). V shed 1 base and J shed 4 bases, with 7 bases lying between them. Germline V gene sequence: CDR1 SGHTA, CDR2 FQGNSA. This CDR3 comprises 13 residues. The CDR3 spells CASSLGRATEAFF. Here the CDR3 DNA reads TGTGCCAGCAGCTTAGGCAGGGCCACTGAAGCTTTCTTT.

This clone was recorded once. The rearrangement joins TRBV4-1 to TRBJ2-7; 10 bases match TRBD2. The CDR3 has 16 amino acids. J lost 4 bases, V lost 1 base, and 7 bases had no gene match. CDR1 and CDR2 (germline): MGHRA, YSYEKL. In DNA form, the CDR3 reads TGCGCCAGCAGCCAAGTGAGGCTAGCGGGAGTATACGAGCAGTACTTC. Translating it yields CASSQVRLAGVYEQYF.